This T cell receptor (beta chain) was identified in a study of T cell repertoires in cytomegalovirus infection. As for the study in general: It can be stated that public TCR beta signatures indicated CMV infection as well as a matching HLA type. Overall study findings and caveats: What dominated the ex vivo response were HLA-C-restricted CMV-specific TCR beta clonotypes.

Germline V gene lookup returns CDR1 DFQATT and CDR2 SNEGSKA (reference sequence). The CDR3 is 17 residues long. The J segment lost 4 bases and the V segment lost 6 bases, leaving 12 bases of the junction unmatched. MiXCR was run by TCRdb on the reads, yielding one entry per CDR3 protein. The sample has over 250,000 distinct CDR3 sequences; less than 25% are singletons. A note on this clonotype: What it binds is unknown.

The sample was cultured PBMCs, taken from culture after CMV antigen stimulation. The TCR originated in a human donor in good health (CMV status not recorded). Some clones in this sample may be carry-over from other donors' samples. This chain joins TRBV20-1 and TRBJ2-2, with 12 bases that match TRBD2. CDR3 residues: CSAMIRLAGASTGELFF. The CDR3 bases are TGCAGTGCCATGATAAGACTAGCGGGGGCATCCACCGGGGAGCTGTTTTTT.